This record concerns one T cell receptor beta chain sequence. Source study methods: Reference gene primer amplification in the assay estimated nucleated cell counts. Generated by immunoSEQ multiplex PCR, the TCRdb table keeps only in-frame clones and is missing some. The V and J calls and clone size are taken from that table; D and trimming were inferred from the DNA. In the table there are approximately 100,000 clones, roughly 80% of which are singletons. The data originate from a study of blood T cell repertoires in COVID-19. Overall study context: The United States, Italy and Spain supplied acute and convalescent COVID-19 samples. PBMCs, B-cell-depleted T cells, or T cells provided the cDNA or gDNA that made up the material.

The sequenced material came from peripheral blood. The TCR was taken from a human donor in a cohort sampled during active or convalescent COVID-19.

The CDR3 region is CASSLRRSSYEQYF. CDR3 DNA: TGTGCCAGCAGCTTGAGGCGGAGCTCCTACGAGCAGTACTTC. The V gene is TRBV7-6, the J gene TRBJ2-7, with no clear D. V lost 3 bases to trimming and J lost 0 bases, with 9 bases between them. This CDR3 has 14 residues. The germline CDR1 and CDR2 sequences are SGHVS and FNYEAQ.